This TCR beta chain was sequenced in a study of blood T cell repertoires in COVID-19. Looking at the study overall: The origin of the acute and convalescent COVID-19 samples was the United States, Italy and Spain. Sources were T cells, B-cell-depleted T cells, or PBMCs; the material itself was cDNA or gDNA.

Authors' processing steps: Amplification of reference gene primers provided the estimated nucleated cell counts. The protocol was immunoSEQ multiplex PCR, while the TCRdb copy is restricted to in-frame clones and leaves out a portion. V and J calls and clone size are those listed in that table; D and trimming were worked out from the DNA. The sample lists about 130,000 clones, 81% occurring once. The length of the CDR3 is 12 residues. V lost 7 bases, J lost 5 bases, and 12 bases lay in between. Germline V CDR1 and CDR2: SQVTM, ANQGSEA. The rearrangement joins TRBV29-1 to TRBJ1-3; tentatively, D is TRBD1 (6 bases). Sequences were obtained from peripheral blood. The source is a woman aged 55-69 years with active or convalescent COVID-19. CDR3 sequence reads: CSAGQSRNTIYF. CDR3 DNA: TGCAGCGCCGGACAGTCCCGAAACACCATATATTTT.